This T cell receptor (beta chain) was observed in a study of a mutant IDH1 vaccine in newly diagnosed glioma. Noted time point: week 23, last vaccination. A single vaccine dose contained 300 ug of mutant IDH1 20-mer peptide, and topical imiquimod was used with it. The study's findings and limits: Overall, roughly 95% of patients had vaccine-induced immune responses.

This clone was observed a handful of times. The antigen is unknown. V dropped 3 bases and J dropped 5 bases, with 10 bases sitting between them. Germline CDR1 and CDR2: KGHSH and LQKENI. The CDR3 contains 13 residues. The assay was immunoSEQ multiplex PCR, and TCRdb's table has in-frame clones only and misses some. The repertoire holds approximately 30,000 clones, with roughly 85% as singletons. The chain joins TRBV18 to TRBJ2-5; the D gene is possibly TRBD2 (5 bases). The TCR comes from a woman aged 30 to 39 with glioma. Sequenced material: PBMCs, taken from a glioma patient whose treatment included an IDH1 peptide vaccine. The CDR3 sequence is CASSPSLVETQYF. The CDR3 DNA sequence: TGTGCCAGCTCACCTTCACTAGTTGAGACCCAGTACTTC.